A selection of T cell receptor beta chains follows, all from one sample in a study of T cell repertoires in cytomegalovirus infection. TCRdb processed the reads anew with MiXCR; each CDR3 protein has one entry. This table holds some 940,000 distinct CDR3 sequences, around 29% found once. Antigens of these TCRs are unknown. The source was cultured CD8+ T cells from PBMCs, collected from culture after CMV antigen stimulation. Receptors were obtained from a human donor in good health (CMV status not recorded). Some clones in this sample may be carry-over from other donors' samples. CDR3s include the opening cysteine and the closing phenylalanine or tryptophan. A D gene is named only where the DNA matches it firmly. Size is stated for part of the rows, as once, few or many counts, or as a class when the clone is expanded.

D gene	V gene	J gene	clone size	CDR3 protein	CDR3 DNA
TRBD2	TRBV7-2	TRBJ2-1	few	CASSLPSGGENNEQFF	TGTGCCAGCAGCTTACCTAGCGGGGGGGAGAACAATGAGCAGTTCTTC
NA	TRBV5-5	TRBJ2-3	NA	CGSQEVTDTQYF	TGTGGGAGTCAAGAGGTCACAGATACGCAGTATTTT
NA	TRBV27	TRBJ2-7	few	CASSPPKGPTYEQYF	TGTGCCAGCAGTCCCCCTAAGGGCCCGACCTACGAGCAGTACTTC
TRBD2	TRBV27	TRBJ2-2	many	CASSTAGGVRGTGELFF	TGTGCCAGCAGTACCGCGGGAGGGGTCCGAGGTACCGGGGAGCTGTTTTTT
NA	TRBV27	TRBJ2-3	few	CASSPREGDTQYF	TGTGCCAGCAGTCCCCGTGAAGGAGATACGCAGTATTTT
NA	TRBV9	TRBJ2-3	few	CASSVEQASTDTQYF	TGTGCCAGCAGCGTAGAACAAGCTAGCACAGATACGCAGTATTTT
TRBD1	TRBV4-1	TRBJ1-1	NA	CASSHQEGDSEAFF	TGCGCCAGCAGCCATCAAGAGGGGGACAGTGAAGCTTTCTTT
NA	TRBV6-2/TRBV6-3	TRBJ2-1	few	CASIRDMSYNEQFF	TGTGCCAGCATTCGAGACATGTCCTACAATGAGCAGTTCTTC
NA	TRBV6-5	TRBJ1-1	NA	CATGYTEAFF	TGTGCCACAGGGTACACTGAAGCTTTCTTT
TRBD1	TRBV27	TRBJ1-1	NA	CASSMGQGSFF	TGTGCCAGCAGTATGGGACAGGGTTCCTTCTTT
TRBD1	TRBV20-1	TRBJ1-2	NA	CSARDFRDRGPIANYGYTF	TGCAGTGCTAGAGATTTCCGGGACAGGGGGCCAATAGCTAACTATGGCTACACCTTC
TRBD1	TRBV27	TRBJ1-2	NA	CAVRTGYYGYTF	TGTGCCGTCCGGACAGGTTACTATGGCTACACCTTC
TRBD1	TRBV2	TRBJ2-1	NA	CASTGMGQGAKGNEQFF	TGTGCCAGCACTGGGATGGGACAGGGTGCGAAGGGAAATGAGCAGTTCTTC
NA	TRBV10-3	TRBJ2-7	few	CAISIKEGYYYEQYF	TGTGCCATCAGCATAAAGGAGGGGTACTACTACGAGCAGTACTTC
TRBD1	TRBV5-1	TRBJ1-1	NA	CASARQGKATEAFF	TGCGCCAGCGCCAGACAGGGAAAGGCCACTGAAGCTTTCTTT
NA	TRBV7-9	TRBJ1-1	few	CASKGRATEAFF	TGTGCCAGCAAGGGCAGGGCCACTGAAGCTTTCTTT
TRBD1	TRBV6-1	TRBJ1-2	few	CASSTGVGGYTF	TGTGCCAGCAGCACAGGGGTGGGAGGCTACACCTTC
TRBD1	TRBV7-9	TRBJ2-7	NA	CASSSQGARISEQYF	TGTGCCAGCAGCTCGCAGGGGGCTAGAATCAGCGAGCAGTACTTC
NA	TRBV12-3/TRBV12-4	TRBJ1-5	few	CASSLERSGYSNQPQHF	TGTGCCAGCAGTTTAGAAAGGAGCGGGTATAGCAATCAGCCCCAGCATTTT
NA	TRBV15	TRBJ2-5	few	CATSREHRLETQYF	TGTGCCACCAGCAGAGAGCACAGATTGGAGACCCAGTACTTC
NA	TRBV7-6	TRBJ2-3	few	CASSLTESVGGGGITDTQYF	TGTGCCAGCAGCTTAACAGAGTCGGTAGGCGGCGGGGGCATCACAGATACGCAGTATTTT
NA	TRBV7-9	TRBJ2-4	many	CASSLEGGLADF	TGTGCCAGCAGCTTAGAGGGCGGCTTAGCGGACTTC
TRBD1	TRBV14	TRBJ2-1	few	CASSHPGTGHYNEQFF	TGTGCCAGCAGCCATCCCGGGACAGGCCATTACAATGAGCAGTTCTTC
NA	TRBV7-9	TRBJ1-3	NA	CASSRSGVGHSGNTIYF	TGTGCCAGCAGCCGTTCGGGGGTCGGGCACTCTGGAAACACCATATATTTT
NA	TRBV27	TRBJ2-2	few	CASSLFQVDTGELFF	TGTGCCAGCAGTTTATTCCAAGTAGACACCGGGGAGCTGTTTTTT
TRBD2	TRBV12-3/TRBV12-4	TRBJ2-3	few	CASSLGLAGDPRLTDTQYF	TGTGCCAGCAGTCTCGGACTAGCGGGGGACCCGAGACTCACAGATACGCAGTATTTT
NA	TRBV12-3/TRBV12-4	TRBJ1-2	many	CASSPGGYGYTF	TGTGCCAGCAGCCCCGGGGGCTATGGCTACACCTTC
NA	TRBV27	TRBJ2-7	NA	CASSLTSEGIYEQYF	TGTGCCAGCAGTTTGACTTCCGAGGGTATCTACGAGCAGTACTTC
NA	TRBV2	TRBJ1-6	NA	CASSEYSMGEDPHNSPLHF	TGTGCCAGCAGTGAATATTCGATGGGGGAGGATCCCCATAATTCACCCCTCCACTTT
TRBD2	TRBV6-1	TRBJ2-5	NA	CASSYGNRAGLAGGQETQYF	TGTGCCAGCAGTTACGGGAACAGGGCCGGACTAGCGGGGGGACAAGAGACCCAGTACTTC
NA	TRBV6-1	TRBJ1-4	few	CASSEARTGLGEKLFF	TGTGCCAGCAGTGAAGCGCGGACGGGCCTAGGGGAAAAACTGTTTTTT
NA	TRBV29-1	TRBJ1-5	few	CSVEASGPDQPQHF	TGCAGCGTTGAGGCGAGCGGGCCCGATCAGCCCCAGCATTTT
NA	TRBV2	TRBJ2-5	NA	CASSGEREETQYF	TGTGCCAGCAGCGGCGAAAGGGAGGAGACCCAGTACTTC
NA	TRBV7-6	TRBJ2-3	NA	CVSSLAGSTDTQYF	TGTGTCAGCAGCTTAGCCGGTAGCACAGATACGCAGTATTTT
NA	TRBV7-9	TRBJ2-1	many	CASSLDLEEIDYNEQFF	TGTGCCAGCAGCTTAGATCTAGAGGAGATCGATTACAATGAGCAGTTCTTC
NA	TRBV27	TRBJ2-1	once	CASSPHRVMDEQFF	TGTGCCAGCAGTCCCCACAGGGTCATGGATGAGCAGTTCTTC
NA	TRBV16	TRBJ1-1	few	CASSQRVVGPNTEAFF	TGTGCCAGCAGCCAAAGGGTAGTGGGCCCGAACACTGAAGCTTTCTTT
NA	TRBV27	TRBJ2-7	NA	CASSLGPGGNEQYF	TGTGCCAGCAGTTTAGGGCCGGGCGGGAACGAGCAGTACTTC
NA	TRBV6-6	TRBJ2-2	NA	CASRLGGGKAGELFF	TGTGCCAGCCGACTAGGGGGAGGAAAAGCCGGGGAGCTGTTTTTT
TRBD2	TRBV28	TRBJ2-3	NA	CASSYHNSGGPGRTQYF	TGTGCCAGCAGTTACCATAATAGCGGGGGGCCGGGTCGTACGCAGTATTTT
TRBD2	TRBV7-2	TRBJ2-5	many	CASTRYLGGAHRTQYF	TGTGCCAGCACCCGCTATCTCGGGGGGGCACACAGGACCCAGTACTTC
TRBD1	TRBV7-2	TRBJ1-2	many	CASSKKPPTGGGANYGYTF	TGTGCCAGCAGCAAGAAGCCCCCGACAGGGGGTGGAGCTAACTATGGCTACACCTTC
NA	TRBV10-3	TRBJ2-2	few	CAINSANTGELFF	TGTGCCATCAATAGTGCGAACACCGGGGAGCTGTTTTTT
NA	TRBV6-2/TRBV6-3	TRBJ2-5	many	CASSYVVGTQETQYF	TGTGCCAGCAGTTACGTGGTGGGAACCCAAGAGACCCAGTACTTC
NA	TRBV6-5	TRBJ2-6	NA	CASSYFGGRPSGANVLTF	TGTGCCAGCAGTTATTTTGGGGGGCGTCCCTCTGGGGCCAACGTCCTGACTTTC
TRBD1	TRBV5-1	TRBJ2-7	NA	CASQGDRGINEQYF	TGCGCCAGCCAAGGTGACAGGGGAATAAACGAGCAGTACTTC
TRBD1	TRBV27	TRBJ1-2	few	CASSPHRGNYGYTF	TGTGCCAGCAGTCCCCACAGGGGAAACTATGGCTACACCTTC
TRBD1	TRBV19	TRBJ1-1	NA	CAILDRGLTEAFF	TGTGCCATTCTGGACAGGGGTTTAACTGAAGCTTTCTTT
TRBD2	TRBV27	TRBJ2-5	NA	CASGWGGAETQYF	TGTGCCAGCGGCTGGGGAGGGGCCGAGACCCAGTACTTC